A selection of T cell receptor beta chains follows, all from one sample in a study of blood T cell repertoires in COVID-19. The data were produced by immunoSEQ multiplex PCR, yet TCRdb's version contains in-frame clones alone and is incomplete. Counted here are 150,000 or so clones, around 84% occurring once; the ten biggest clones make up 15% to 20%. Sequenced input: peripheral blood. These receptors came from a woman at least 80 years old with acute or convalescent COVID-19. Each CDR3 is given with its conserved first and last residue. The order of the fields is clone size, D gene, V gene, J gene, CDR3 DNA, CDR3 protein. A D gene is named only where the DNA matches it firmly. Clone size is shown for a subset of rows, as once, few, many or a class of expanded clone.

abundance: NA
d_gene: NA
v_gene: TRBV30
j_gene: TRBJ1-6
CDR3nt: TGTGCCTGGAGCTCCAACGCAGGGTTAGGATCACCCCTCCACTTT
CDR3aa: CAWSSNAGLGSPLHF

abundance: NA
d_gene: TRBD1
v_gene: TRBV19
j_gene: TRBJ1-6
CDR3nt: TGTGCCAGTAGTATGACAGGGGTGGGGAATTCACCCCTCCACTTT
CDR3aa: CASSMTGVGNSPLHF

abundance: NA
d_gene: NA
v_gene: TRBV19
j_gene: TRBJ1-2
CDR3nt: TGTGCCAGTAGTACCGGTCATTTAGTTTGGTACACCTTC
CDR3aa: CASSTGHLVWYTF

abundance: NA
d_gene: NA
v_gene: TRBV15
j_gene: TRBJ2-1
CDR3nt: TGTGCCACCAACGGCAGGGTCCACAATGAGCAGTTCTTC
CDR3aa: CATNGRVHNEQFF

abundance: NA
d_gene: NA
v_gene: TRBV2
j_gene: TRBJ2-7
CDR3nt: TGTGCCAGCAGTGCGGACAGACGGGGCGAGCAGTACTTC
CDR3aa: CASSADRRGEQYF

abundance: NA
d_gene: TRBD2
v_gene: TRBV5-8
j_gene: TRBJ2-3
CDR3nt: TGTGCCAGCAGCTTACCGACTAGCGGAGTCACAGATACGCAGTATTTT
CDR3aa: CASSLPTSGVTDTQYF

abundance: few
d_gene: TRBD1
v_gene: TRBV10-3
j_gene: TRBJ2-2
CDR3nt: TGTGCCATCAGTGGACAGGGTATGAACACCGGGGAGCTGTTTTTT
CDR3aa: CAISGQGMNTGELFF

abundance: NA
d_gene: TRBD2
v_gene: TRBV10-3
j_gene: TRBJ2-5
CDR3nt: TGTGCCATCAAGGGTTGGGGGGGTGATGTGGAAGAGACCCAGTACTTC
CDR3aa: CAIKGWGGDVEETQYF

abundance: NA
d_gene: NA
v_gene: TRBV2
j_gene: TRBJ1-6
CDR3nt: TGTGCCAGCAGCAATTACCGGGACTCTTCCCTCCACTTT
CDR3aa: CASSNYRDSSLHF

abundance: NA
d_gene: TRBD2
v_gene: TRBV4-3
j_gene: TRBJ2-1
CDR3nt: TGCGCCAGCAGCCGGGCCCTCCCCAGCGGGGTGTTCTATGAGCAGTTCTTC
CDR3aa: CASSRALPSGVFYEQFF

abundance: NA
d_gene: NA
v_gene: TRBV19
j_gene: TRBJ2-3
CDR3nt: TGTGCCAGTAGTATAGATCCCATCACAGATACGCAGTATTTT
CDR3aa: CASSIDPITDTQYF

abundance: NA
d_gene: TRBD1
v_gene: TRBV18
j_gene: TRBJ2-5
CDR3nt: TGTGCCAGCTCAGAAACAGGGGTGTCAAGAGAGACCCAGTACTTC
CDR3aa: CASSETGVSRETQYF

abundance: once
d_gene: NA
v_gene: TRBV3-1/TRBV3-2
j_gene: TRBJ2-2
CDR3nt: TGTGCCAGCAGCCAAGTGGCGGGGACCGGGGAGCTGTTTTTT
CDR3aa: CASSQVAGTGELFF

abundance: NA
d_gene: NA
v_gene: TRBV18
j_gene: TRBJ1-2
CDR3nt: TGTGCCAGCTCACCAATGGTGTCAGCCGACAGCAGCTATGGCTACACCTTC
CDR3aa: CASSPMVSADSSYGYTF

abundance: NA
d_gene: TRBD1
v_gene: TRBV11-2
j_gene: TRBJ2-7
CDR3nt: TGTGCCAGCAGCGCAGGGACAGCTTACGAGCAGTACTTC
CDR3aa: CASSAGTAYEQYF

abundance: once
d_gene: TRBD2
v_gene: TRBV5-1
j_gene: TRBJ2-3
CDR3nt: TGCGCCAGCAGCTTGGGGTCCAGCGGGGGTATAGATACGCAGTATTTT
CDR3aa: CASSLGSSGGIDTQYF

abundance: NA
d_gene: NA
v_gene: TRBV7-9
j_gene: TRBJ2-7
CDR3nt: TGTGCCAGCAGCTTAGACCGAGTAGGGAGAACTTACGAGCAGTACTTC
CDR3aa: CASSLDRVGRTYEQYF

abundance: NA
d_gene: TRBD1
v_gene: TRBV7-3
j_gene: TRBJ2-3
CDR3nt: TGTGCCAGCAGCCCGGGACAGGGGCGGGCAGATACGCAGTATTTT
CDR3aa: CASSPGQGRADTQYF

abundance: NA
d_gene: TRBD1
v_gene: TRBV19
j_gene: TRBJ1-5
CDR3nt: TGTGCCAGTAACAGGGGGGGGCCCTTAAATCAGCCCCAGCATTTT
CDR3aa: CASNRGGPLNQPQHF

abundance: NA
d_gene: NA
v_gene: TRBV5-1
j_gene: TRBJ1-1
CDR3nt: TGCGCCAGCACCACGGGCGCAGGGGCCGTGAACACTGAAGCTTTCTTT
CDR3aa: CASTTGAGAVNTEAFF

abundance: few
d_gene: NA
v_gene: TRBV28
j_gene: TRBJ2-1
CDR3nt: TGTGCCAGCAGTTTCGTCGACACATCCTACAATGAGCAGTTCTTC
CDR3aa: CASSFVDTSYNEQFF

abundance: NA
d_gene: NA
v_gene: TRBV5-5
j_gene: TRBJ2-1
CDR3nt: TGTGCCAGCAGGCCAGACTTTATGAGCTCCTACAATGAGCAGTTCTTC
CDR3aa: CASRPDFMSSYNEQFF

abundance: NA
d_gene: TRBD2
v_gene: TRBV28
j_gene: TRBJ2-2
CDR3nt: TGTGCCAGCAGACCTACTAGCGGAGGCACCGGGGAGCTGTTTTTT
CDR3aa: CASRPTSGGTGELFF

abundance: NA
d_gene: NA
v_gene: TRBV5-4
j_gene: TRBJ2-1
CDR3nt: TGTGCCAGCAGCTTGGGCCGCGGGGTATCCTACAATGAGCAGTTCTTC
CDR3aa: CASSLGRGVSYNEQFF

abundance: NA
d_gene: NA
v_gene: TRBV3-1/TRBV3-2
j_gene: TRBJ2-2
CDR3nt: TGTGCCAGCTCAACGGGGACCGGGGAGCTGTTTTTT
CDR3aa: CASSTGTGELFF

abundance: once
d_gene: NA
v_gene: TRBV9
j_gene: TRBJ1-1
CDR3nt: TGTGCCAGCAGCAACAGACAGAACACTGAAGCTTTCTTT
CDR3aa: CASSNRQNTEAFF

abundance: NA
d_gene: NA
v_gene: TRBV6-5
j_gene: TRBJ1-1
CDR3nt: TGTGCCAGCAGTTTACTAGAAAACACTGAAGCTTTCTTT
CDR3aa: CASSLLENTEAFF

abundance: NA
d_gene: TRBD1
v_gene: TRBV5-1
j_gene: TRBJ2-5
CDR3nt: TGCGCCAGCAGCTCTCAGGGGGCCGCGGAGACCCAGTACTTC
CDR3aa: CASSSQGAAETQYF

abundance: NA
d_gene: TRBD1
v_gene: TRBV7-9
j_gene: TRBJ1-5
CDR3nt: TGTGCCAGCAGCCGGACAGGGGGCGATCAGCCCCAGCATTTT
CDR3aa: CASSRTGGDQPQHF

abundance: NA
d_gene: NA
v_gene: TRBV7-2
j_gene: TRBJ1-2
CDR3nt: TGTGCCAGCAGCGCGGCAGGGAACTATGGCTACACCTTC
CDR3aa: CASSAAGNYGYTF

abundance: NA
d_gene: NA
v_gene: TRBV7-9
j_gene: TRBJ2-7
CDR3nt: TGTGCCAGCAGCTTACAACGGGAGAGCAGGCGCGAGCAGTACTTC
CDR3aa: CASSLQRESRREQYF

abundance: few
d_gene: NA
v_gene: TRBV6-1
j_gene: TRBJ2-1
CDR3nt: TGTGCCAGCAGTGATAGTTTCGAGCGTGAGCAGTTCTTC
CDR3aa: CASSDSFEREQFF

abundance: NA
d_gene: TRBD1
v_gene: TRBV7-9
j_gene: TRBJ1-4
CDR3nt: TGTGCCAGCAGACACGACAGGGGCGAAGAAAAACTGTTTTTT
CDR3aa: CASRHDRGEEKLFF

abundance: NA
d_gene: NA
v_gene: TRBV3-1/TRBV3-2
j_gene: TRBJ1-2
CDR3nt: TGTGCCAGCAGCCAGGCAGGGTCCGGTGGCTACACCTTC
CDR3aa: CASSQAGSGGYTF

abundance: many
d_gene: NA
v_gene: TRBV30
j_gene: TRBJ1-1
CDR3nt: TGTGCCTGGAGTGGCGGGGGAATTGGTGAAGCTTTCTTT
CDR3aa: CAWSGGGIGEAFF

abundance: NA
d_gene: NA
v_gene: TRBV10-2
j_gene: TRBJ1-6
CDR3nt: TGCGCCAGCACAGGACAAGGAGGGTCACCCCTCCACTTT
CDR3aa: CASTGQGGSPLHF

abundance: few
d_gene: NA
v_gene: TRBV12-3/TRBV12-4
j_gene: TRBJ2-1
CDR3nt: TGTGCCAGCAGTTTAGGTTTTAACAATGAGCAGTTCTTC
CDR3aa: CASSLGFNNEQFF

abundance: NA
d_gene: NA
v_gene: TRBV20-1
j_gene: TRBJ2-7
CDR3nt: TGCAGTGCCTCAGGTTCCTACGAGCAGTACTTC
CDR3aa: CSASGSYEQYF

abundance: NA
d_gene: NA
v_gene: TRBV7-3
j_gene: TRBJ1-5
CDR3nt: TGTGCCAGCAGCCCGACTCGGAACGGCAATCAGCCCCAGCATTTT
CDR3aa: CASSPTRNGNQPQHF

abundance: NA
d_gene: TRBD1
v_gene: TRBV2
j_gene: TRBJ1-2
CDR3nt: TGTGCCAGCAGTGATGCTACCTCGACAGGGTCTCGGGGGTACTATGGCTACACCTTC
CDR3aa: CASSDATSTGSRGYYGYTF